This passage covers 12 T cell receptor beta chains from one sample sequenced in a study of identifying expanded T cells in peripheral blood. Produced via immunoSEQ multiplex PCR; TCRdb's table is partial and in-frame only. The table has some 100,000 clones, 88% seen once. Sequences were obtained from blood. These receptors were collected from a person aged 18 to 70 in good health.

The V call is TRBV18, the J call TRBJ2-2, with TRBD1 identical over 7 bases. CDR1 is KGHSH and CDR2 is LQKENI in the germline V gene. The V gene end was trimmed by 0 bases and the J gene end by 7 bases; junction bases not matched to a gene: 17. This CDR3 region has 19 residues. CDR3 sequence: CASSPPGTVPPRPGGELFF. DNA for the CDR3: TGTGCCAGCTCACCACCGGGGACAGTCCCACCCCGGCCGGGCGGGGAGCTGTTTTTT.

J is TRBJ2-2 and V is TRBV19, with 7 bases aligning to TRBD1. The CDR3 has 16 residues. V was pared by 2 bases and J by 6 bases, with 9 bases of the junction left unmatched. Germline V gene data show CDR1 as LNHDA and CDR2 as SQIVND (reference sequence). The CDR3 bases are TGTGCCAGTAGTATACCCGACAGGGTGGGTCCCGGGGAGCTGTTTTTT. Its protein product is CASSIPDRVGPGELFF.

CDR3 sequence reads: CAISGTGQSNYGYTF. The CDR3 coding sequence is TGTGCCATCAGTGGTACGGGACAGTCAAACTATGGCTACACCTTC. The V gene is TRBV10-3, the J gene TRBJ1-2; 7 positions match TRBD1. Germline CDR1 and CDR2: ENHRY and SYGVKD. This CDR3 contains 15 residues. The junction had 7 bases not matched to a gene; V was cut back by 4 bases and J by 2 bases.

This clone has only a few counts. The chain joins TRBV6-1 to TRBJ1-5; D is undetermined. V shed 1 base and J shed 1 base, with 5 bases lying between them. Per the germline V gene, CDR1 is MNHNS and CDR2 is SASEGT. CDR3 size: 14 residues. The CDR3 DNA reads as TGTGCCAGCAGTGAAGTGGCGAGCAATCAGCCCCAGCATTTT. This gives the protein CASSEVASNQPQHF.

The rearrangement links TRBV11-2 to TRBJ1-6; 7 bases agree with TRBD1. Germline CDR1 and CDR2: SGHAT and FQNNGV. The CDR3 sequence is 15 residues long. The V and J ends lost 5 bases and 10 bases, in that order; junction bases with no gene match: 11. The CDR3 DNA follows: TGTGCCAGCAGCGGACGACAGGGAGGTGGGTCACCCCTCCACTTT. This encodes CASSGRQGGGSPLHF.

This chain uses TRBV2 with TRBJ1-2; D is possibly TRBD1 (5 bases). The CDR3 totals 12 residues. Germline V gene lookup returns CDR1 SNHLY and CDR2 FYNNEI. V was trimmed by 7 bases and J by 4 bases, leaving 10 bases between them. The CDR3 DNA reads TGTGCCAGCACCCGACAGCCCTATGGCTACACCTTC. Its translation: CASTRQPYGYTF.

The chain combines TRBV5-6 with TRBJ1-2, with a possible D match to TRBD1 (5 bases). Germline CDR1 and CDR2: SGHDT and YYEEEE. The CDR3 has 14 amino acids. V was pared by 6 bases and J by 4 bases, with 16 bases between. CDR3 protein: CASTLRGRTYGYTF. The CDR3 DNA reads TGTGCCAGCACCCTCCGGGGGAGAACCTATGGCTACACCTTC.

The CDR3 protein is CASSPGQEYGYTF. CDR3 nucleotide sequence: TGTGCCAGCAGCCCTGGACAGGAATATGGCTACACCTTC. V and J are TRBV5-4 and TRBJ1-2, with 7 bases aligning to TRBD1. CDR3 length: 13 amino acids. CDR1 SGHNT and CDR2 YYREEE come from the germline V gene (reference sequence). V shed 4 bases and J 5 bases; nucleotides not matched to a gene: 5.

V usage is TRBV5-4 and J usage is TRBJ2-7, with D perhaps matching TRBD1 (6 bases). The CDR3 runs to 13 residues. V gave up 2 bases and J gave up 4 bases, with 10 bases separating them. Germline CDR1 SGHNT, CDR2 YYREEE (reference sequence). The CDR3 sequence is CASSLAGTYEQYF. The CDR3 nucleotides are TGTGCCAGCAGCTTAGCAGGGACATACGAGCAGTACTTC.

This sequence joins TRBV5-1 and TRBJ2-5; 7 bases map to TRBD1. CDR1 and CDR2 from the germline V gene are SGHRS and YFSETQ. The CDR3 has 14 residues. V lost 4 bases and J lost 1; bases outside the gene matches: 4. The chain's CDR3 is CASSPGTAQETQYF. The DNA of the CDR3 is TGCGCCAGCAGCCCCGGGACAGCCCAAGAGACCCAGTACTTC.

J is TRBJ2-7 and V is TRBV7-9; D tentatively reads TRBD1 or TRBD2 (5 bases each). The CDR3 has 14 amino acids. CDR1 is SEHNR and CDR2 is FQNEAQ in the germline V gene (reference sequence). V lost 0 bases and J 6 bases, leaving 12 bases between the germline ends. The CDR3 sequence: CASSLAGARGEQYF. The DNA for the CDR3 is TGTGCCAGCAGCTTAGCTGGCGCGAGGGGCGAGCAGTACTTC.

V usage is TRBV20-1 and J usage is TRBJ2-7; D is undetermined. V was pared by 3 bases and J by 11 bases, with 14 bases between. Looked up from germline, CDR1 is DFQATT and CDR2 is SNEGSKA (reference sequence). The CDR3 runs to 11 residues. This CDR3 is CSARAPGVEYF. DNA of the CDR3: TGCAGTGCTAGGGCCCCGGGTGTAGAGTACTTC.